This T cell receptor (beta chain) derives from a study of blood T cell repertoires in COVID-19. Study overall: Samples taken during acute and convalescent COVID-19 were collected in the United States, Italy and Spain. Nucleic acid was either cDNA or gDNA, and it came from T cells, B-cell-depleted T cells, or PBMCs.

This table comes from immunoSEQ multiplex PCR, and its TCRdb copy is limited to in-frame clones, with some not included. The data hold 69,000 or so clones, with roughly 80% observed a single time. This clone showed up just a few times. The germline V and J ends were trimmed by 5 bases and 3 bases, with 12 bases remaining between them. The length of the CDR3 is 14 residues. Looked up from germline, CDR1 is MGHRA and CDR2 is YSYEKL. Sequencing used peripheral blood. V usage is TRBV4-1 and J usage is TRBJ2-3, with TRBD2 as a possible D gene (6 bases). This clonotype originated in a woman aged 80 or older with active or convalescent COVID-19. CDR3 in amino acids: CASSTRRETDTQYF. In nucleotides, the CDR3 is TGCGCCAGCAGCACCCGACGGGAGACAGATACGCAGTATTTT.